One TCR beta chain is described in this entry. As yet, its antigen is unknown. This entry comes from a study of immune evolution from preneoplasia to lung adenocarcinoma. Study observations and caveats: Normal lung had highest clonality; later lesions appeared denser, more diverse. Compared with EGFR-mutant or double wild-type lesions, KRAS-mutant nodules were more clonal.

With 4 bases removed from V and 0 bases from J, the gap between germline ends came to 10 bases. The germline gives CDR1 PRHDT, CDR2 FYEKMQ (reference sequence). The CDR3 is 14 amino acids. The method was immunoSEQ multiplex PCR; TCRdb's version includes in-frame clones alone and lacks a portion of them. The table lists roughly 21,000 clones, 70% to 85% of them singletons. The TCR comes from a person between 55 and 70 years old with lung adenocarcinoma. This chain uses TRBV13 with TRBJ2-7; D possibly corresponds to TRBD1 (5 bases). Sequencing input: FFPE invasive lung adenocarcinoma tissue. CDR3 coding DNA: TGTGCCAGCAGCTCGAACAGGCGCTCCTACGAGCAGTACTTC. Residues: CASSSNRRSYEQYF.